This T cell receptor (beta chain) was recorded in a study of T cell responses to AZD1222 COVID-19 vaccine (dated by TCRdb to the early 2020s). About the full investigation: A total of more than 230 trial participants underwent TCR sequencing, of whom around 200 received two doses of AZD1222 and about 25 received two doses of the MenACWY control vaccine. Trial participants were enrolled into age subgroups of 18-55, 56-69 and 70-plus years, which contained 148, 28 and 57 TCR-sequenced participants, respectively.

The CDR3 regions of human TCRbeta chains were analyzed by immunosequencing. Per the original workflow: TCRs in the repertoires were matched against a reference library of SARS-CoV-2-specific TCRs that had been generated with the MIRA antigen-specificity platform. Breadth was defined as the fraction of unique TCRs that were SARS-CoV-2-associated. Depth was defined as the fraction of total T cells that were SARS-CoV-2-associated. Using the MIRA data, each spike-specific TCR was assigned both to the spike region to which the TCR was reactive and to a CD4 or CD8 class. Log10-transformed breadth and depth values were compared by one-way ANOVA with Sidak's multiple comparisons tests. In TCRdb, the immuneACCESS table is reduced to in-frame sequences with V and J assigned. These tables do not hold every clone; where another copy was compared, an unresolved V gene accounts for under half, and the others remain unexplained. For V, J and clone size, that table is used; D and trimming come from the DNA. A total of about 140,000 clones appear in this sample, about 91% of them only once. 3.5% to 4.5% of the sample rests with the top ten.

Overall results and qualifications from the work: A significant rise in spike-specific TCR breadth and depth was observed after two AZD1222 doses relative to day 0 and relative to MenACWY recipients. Participants were mostly white British and included more females than males, and it was suggested by the authors that clonal diversity may have been underestimated. The 56-69-year group was small, and its depth increase did not reach significance, likely because of low power. Conclusions about previously exposed vaccinees were limited because only a handful of AZD1222 recipients were SARS-CoV-2 seropositive at baseline. Because no day 14 peak-response samples were available, the repertoires could be characterized only after the peak T cell response. Reportedly, almost half of the unique spike-specific TCRs recognized epitopes lying outside the regions that are mutated in the B.1.351 and B.1.1.7 variants. CD4 TCRs associated with the vaccine covered the entire spike protein, and the dominant responses were in regions 160-218 and 743-854.

This clone was found a few times. What this receptor recognizes is not known. Within one base of it there is no much larger clone, and no base qualities were kept. Via the germline V gene, CDR1 is MDHEN and CDR2 SYDVKM. V is shortened by 5 bases, J by 0 bases, and the region joining them spans 16 bases. The CDR3 measures 16 amino acids from cysteine to phenylalanine. The retained sequence is limited to the CDR3, 48 bases, with the frame set at the first base. Sample time point, as interpreted from the label and publication: about 28 days (+/-7) after the second vaccine dose. AZD1222 recipients whose second dose came at about 4 weeks and those whose second dose came at about 12 weeks were combined into one group, since spike-specific TCR depth and breadth did not differ between the two schedules. Vaccinee samples came from UK trials COV001 and COV002, including a single-blind randomized controlled phase 2/3 trial of AZD1222 (ChAdOx1 nCoV-19) in healthy adults. Trial participant PBMC samples were collected at day 0 and day 28 after the second dose for TCRbeta chain sequencing.

Here the chain combines TRBV28 and TRBJ1-1, with the D segment identity uncertain. The clonotype originates from an adult who received the AZD1222 COVID-19 vaccine. The sequences come from peripheral blood, collected 28 days after the second AZD1222 dose. The CDR3 protein: CASSPPGGLMNTEAFF. Read as DNA, the sequence is TGTGCCAGCAGTCCCCCGGGCGGTTTAATGAACACTGAAGCTTTCTTT.